A single sample is the source of the 21 T cell receptor beta chains below, sequenced in a study of blood T cell repertoires in COVID-19. Sequenced by immunoSEQ multiplex PCR; TCRdb stores in-frame clones only, minus some. The table has under 300,000 clones, approximately 87% seen once. The source material was peripheral blood. These TCRs come from a man in his sixties who had recovered from COVID-19.

Only a few counts were recorded for this clone. Different DNA sequences within this sample yield the same CDR3. V is TRBV7-3 and J is TRBJ2-3; perhaps TRBD2 as D (6 bases). The V gene lost 2 bases and the J gene lost 0 bases, with 6 bases spanning the gap. The germline V gene encodes CDR1 SGHTA and CDR2 FQGTGA. There are 14 residues in the CDR3. DNA of the CDR3: TGTGCCAGCAGCTTAGGGACTAGCACAGATACGCAGTATTTT. This encodes CASSLGTSTDTQYF.

V usage is TRBV28 and J usage is TRBJ1-5; TRBD1 aligns across 9 bases. Germline V gives CDR1 MDHEN, CDR2 SYDVKM. CDR3 size: 18 residues. With V trimmed by 4 bases and J by 0 bases, 10 bases remained unmatched. CDR3 DNA: TGTGCCAGCAGTTACCTGGACAGGGGCATGGGTAGCAATCAGCCCCAGCATTTT. This translates into CASSYLDRGMGSNQPQHF.

This chain uses TRBV7-2 with TRBJ2-7, with TRBD2 matching 9 bases. The CDR3 is 16 amino acids. CDR1 is SGHTA, CDR2 FQGNSA, per germline. J lost 1 base, V lost 1 base, and 5 bases had no gene match. CDR3 residues: CASSLVASGVSYEQYF. CDR3 nucleotide sequence: TGTGCCAGCAGCTTAGTCGCTAGCGGGGTTTCCTACGAGCAGTACTTC.

The chain carries TRBV6-5 and TRBJ1-5; 9 bases are shared with TRBD1. The CDR3 sequence is 14 residues long. Germline CDR1 MNHEY, CDR2 SVGAGI. The J segment lost 5 bases and the V segment lost 7 bases, leaving 6 bases of the junction unmatched. The CDR3 loop reads CASKGTGLDQPQHF. In DNA form, the CDR3 reads TGTGCCAGCAAGGGGACAGGGTTAGATCAGCCCCAGCATTTT.

The chain uses TRBV11-3 and TRBJ2-1; 7 positions agree with TRBD1. The CDR3 is 14 amino acids. Germline-derived CDR1 and CDR2 are SGHNT and YENEEA. Trimming at V came to 4 bases and at J to 9 bases, leaving 9 bases not matched to a gene. The CDR3 DNA follows: TGTGCCAGCAGCTCCTCCAAGGGGGCGATTGAGCAGTTCTTC. Its translation is CASSSSKGAIEQFF.

The rearrangement links TRBV2 to TRBJ2-5, with unresolved D. The germline gives CDR1 SNHLY, CDR2 FYNNEI. V was cut by 6 bases and J by 6 bases, with 17 bases left in between. The length of the CDR3 is 14 residues. For the CDR3, the DNA is TGTGCCAGCAGGCCAGGATCAGGCGCGCAGACCCAGTACTTC. Translating it yields CASRPGSGAQTQYF.

The chain uses TRBV19 and TRBJ1-1, with D unresolved. The CDR3 has 13 amino acids. Trimming took 3 bases from V and 4 from J, leaving 9 bases between them. Germline CDR1 reads LNHDA; CDR2 reads SQIVND (reference sequence). The CDR3 region is CASSIGLPTEAFF. The CDR3, as DNA: TGTGCCAGTAGTATTGGTCTACCCACTGAAGCTTTCTTT.

This clone has just a few counts. This chain connects TRBV18 to TRBJ1-1; D is unclear. With 3 bases removed from V and 3 bases from J, the gap between germline ends came to 14 bases. Germline lookup yields CDR1 KGHSH and CDR2 LQKENI. The CDR3 sequence is 15 residues long. The CDR3 loop is CASSPLLGRDTEAFF. Written as DNA, the CDR3 is TGTGCCAGCTCACCCCTACTGGGGAGGGACACTGAAGCTTTCTTT. The full variable domain, its missing parts supplied by reference TRBV18 and TRBJ1-1, is NAGVMQNPRHLVRRRGQEARLRCSPMKGHSHVYWYRQLPEEGLKFMVYLQKENIIDESGMPKERFSAEFPKEGPSILRIQQVVRGDSAAYFCASSPLLGRDTEAFFGQGTRLTVV.

The rearrangement uses TRBV10-1 and TRBJ2-5; D may be TRBD1 (5 bases). Germline assignment: CDR1 WNHNN and CDR2 SYGVQD (reference sequence). V was shortened by 0 bases and J by 5 bases, with 10 bases between the two germline ends. This CDR3 spans 14 amino acids. As DNA, the CDR3 is TGCGCCAGCAGTGAGTCAGGCCAGGGCGAGACCCAGTACTTC. The encoded protein is CASSESGQGETQYF.

The V gene is TRBV11-2, the J gene TRBJ2-1; maybe TRBD2 (5 bases). V shed 0 bases and J shed 7 bases, with 16 bases lying between them. The CDR3 contains 16 residues. CDR1 and CDR2 (germline): SGHAT, FQNNGV. Here the CDR3 reads CASSLDRRKRKNEQFF. As DNA, the CDR3 is TGTGCCAGCAGCTTAGATAGGAGGAAGCGGAAAAATGAGCAGTTCTTC. Full variable domain (remainder filled in from reference TRBV11-2 and TRBJ2-1): EAGVAQSPRYKIIEKRQSVAFWCNPISGHATLYWYQQILGQGPKLLIQFQNNGVVDDSQLPKDRFSAERLKGVDSTLKIQPAKLEDSAVYLCASSLDRRKRKNEQFFGPGTRLTVL.

The rearrangement links TRBV5-1 to TRBJ2-2; a possible D gene is TRBD2 (6 bases). The CDR3 runs 12 residues. The V end lost 3 bases, the J end lost 6 bases, and 6 bases lay between the germline ends. The germline CDR1 and CDR2 sequences are SGHRS and YFSETQ. The CDR3 loop reads CASSWDSGELFF. The CDR3 nucleotides read TGCGCCAGCAGCTGGGACTCCGGGGAGCTGTTTTTT.

The CDR3 nucleotides are TGTGCCTGGAGCCCGGGTTATAGCAATCAGCCCCAGCATTTT. Translated, it gives CAWSPGYSNQPQHF. The chain is built from TRBV30 and TRBJ1-5; no reliable D call. Germline lookup yields CDR1 GTSNPN and CDR2 SVGIG (reference sequence). V was shortened by 3 bases and J by 0 bases, with 9 bases between the two germline ends. The CDR3 loop spans 14 amino acids.

The count of this clone is one. J is TRBJ2-7 and V is TRBV12-3 or TRBV12-4; 8 bases are shared with TRBD1. Germline trimming cut 6 bases from V and 3 bases from J; bases unmatched to any gene: 4. This CDR3 has 13 residues. CDR3 region: CASSPDRDYEQYF. The CDR3 DNA is TGTGCCAGCAGCCCGGACAGGGACTACGAGCAGTACTTC.

This clone was counted a single time. The V call is TRBV2, the J call TRBJ1-5, with 8 positions matching TRBD1. V lost 10 bases and J lost 3; bases outside the gene matches: 11. Germline CDR1 SNHLY, CDR2 FYNNEI. The CDR3 totals 15 residues. The CDR3 protein is CATSPGTGINQPQHF. Here the CDR3 DNA reads TGTGCCACGAGCCCCGGGACAGGCATCAATCAGCCCCAGCATTTT.

The chain couples TRBV28 to TRBJ1-5; possibly TRBD1 for D (6 bases). The CDR3 covers 13 residues. Germline lookup yields CDR1 MDHEN and CDR2 SYDVKM. Deletions cut 5 bases from V and 5 bases from J, with 10 bases between. The DNA for the CDR3 is TGTGCCAGCAGTACAGGGTACTATCAGCCCCAGCATTTT. It encodes CASSTGYYQPQHF.

The chain couples TRBV5-1 to TRBJ1-1; 10 bases fit TRBD1. The CDR3 spans 14 residues. In germline, CDR1 is SGHRS, CDR2 YFSETQ. V shed 5 bases and J 4 bases; nucleotides not matched to a gene: 5. CDR3 sequence: CASSHGQGGTEAFF. In DNA, the CDR3 is TGCGCCAGCAGTCACGGACAGGGGGGCACTGAAGCTTTCTTT. Drawing the rest from reference TRBV5-1 and TRBJ1-1, the complete variable domain is KAGVTQTPRYLIKTRGQQVTLSCSPISGHRSVSWYQQTPGQGLQFLFEYFSETQRNKGNFPGRFSGRQFSNSRSEMNVSTLELGDSALYLCASSHGQGGTEAFFGQGTRLTVV.

V usage is TRBV5-5 and J usage is TRBJ1-4; maybe TRBD1 (5 bases). The CDR3 spans 13 residues. Trimming stripped 2 bases from V and 4 bases from J, with 6 bases between. The V gene's germline CDR1 is SGHKS and CDR2 YYEKEE (reference sequence). The CDR3 protein is CASSLGVNEKLFF. The DNA for the CDR3 is TGTGCCAGCAGCTTAGGGGTTAATGAAAAACTGTTTTTT. The variable domain in full, with the rest retrieved from reference TRBV5-5 and TRBJ1-4, is DAGVTQSPTHLIKTRGQQVTLRCSPISGHKSVSWYQQVLGQGPQFIFQYYEKEERGRGNFPDRFSARQFPNYSSELNVNALLLGDSALYLCASSLGVNEKLFFGSGTQLSVL.

The chain combines TRBV18 with TRBJ1-4, with D perhaps TRBD1 (6 bases). This CDR3 spans 14 amino acids. The V end was cut by 4 bases, the J end by 8 bases, with 14 bases between. Germline assignment: CDR1 KGHSH and CDR2 LQKENI. In DNA form, the CDR3 reads TGTGCCAGCTCACGGACAGCGGGGCGGGAAAAACTGTTTTTT. Amino acid sequence: CASSRTAGREKLFF.

V is TRBV5-1 and J is TRBJ2-3; 11 positions agree with TRBD2. V trimming: 5 bases; J trimming: 2 bases; junction bases outside the gene matches: 7. The germline gives CDR1 SGHRS, CDR2 YFSETQ. The CDR3 spans 16 residues. This chain's CDR3 is CASSPKTSGTTDTQYF. DNA for the CDR3: TGCGCCAGCAGTCCGAAGACTAGCGGGACCACAGATACGCAGTATTTT.

This sequence joins TRBV9 and TRBJ1-3, with TRBD1 matching 9 bases. This CDR3 is built from 16 residues. Germline assignment: CDR1 SGDLS and CDR2 YYNGEE. Trimming cost V 0 bases and J 2 bases; bases outside gene matches: 3. The CDR3 DNA reads TGTGCCAGCAGCGTAGCGGGACAGGGTACTGGAAACACCATATATTTT. Its translation is CASSVAGQGTGNTIYF.

V gene TRBV19 combines with J gene TRBJ1-5; a weak D match, TRBD1 (6 bases). CDR3 size: 16 residues. Germline loops: CDR1 LNHDA, CDR2 SQIVND (reference sequence). V shed 7 bases and J shed 0 bases, with 16 bases lying between them. CDR3 amino acids: CASTTQGFRSNQPQHF. The CDR3 bases are TGTGCCAGTACCACACAGGGTTTCCGTAGCAATCAGCCCCAGCATTTT.